These 2 T cell receptor beta chains originate from one sample sequenced in a study of blood T cell repertoires in COVID-19. Using immunoSEQ multiplex PCR, the repertoire was profiled, and TCRdb retains in-frame clones only, with some absent. The repertoire has 110,000 to 150,000 clones, 70% to 90% of them found once; the top ten carry 1.5% to 2%. Material: peripheral blood. Receptors originate from a man aged 65 to 79 with acute or convalescent COVID-19.

This clone was seen more than once but under ten times. The chain joins TRBV14 to TRBJ1-2; D is possibly TRBD1 (5 bases). Germline V gives CDR1 SGHDN, CDR2 FVKESK. Trimming removed 0 bases at V and 7 bases at J, with 15 bases between. The CDR3 totals 15 residues. CDR3 bases: TGTGCCAGCAGCCAAGATTCGTGGCAGGGATTTGGCTACACCTTC. This translates into CASSQDSWQGFGYTF.

CDR3 loop: CASSLRGGAGEQYF. In DNA form, the CDR3 reads TGTGCCAGCAGTTTAAGGGGGGGGGCTGGAGAGCAGTACTTC. V gene TRBV27 combines with J gene TRBJ2-7; the D gene is possibly TRBD2 (7 bases). V was shortened by 2 bases and J by 7 bases, with 15 bases between the two germline ends. The length of the CDR3 is 14 residues. Looked up from germline, CDR1 is MNHEY and CDR2 is SMNVEV (reference sequence).